Sequencing of this T cell receptor (beta chain) was carried out in a study of cytomegalovirus exposure and HLA in healthy donors. Concerning this clone: The antigen is unknown.

PCR was performed using 60 Vbeta and 13 Jbeta primers. Measured with immunoSEQ multiplex PCR; TCRdb has only the in-frame clones, and not every one. The data show over 85,000 clones, around 77% seen once. General study findings and limits: Several of the most significant clusters were apparently associated with common viral pathogens in a later analysis. The number of N-insertions in an Asian-associated ancestry cluster was reportedly below the roughly 660-donor mean in a later analysis. There was a cluster of highly shared sequence variants that was likely a sequencing artifact.

Sequences were obtained from PBMCs. The TCR sequence derives from a female donor in good health and CMV-seronegative.

The CDR3 nucleotides are TGTGCCAGCACCCAGACAGGGGGGCAGGGAGAGACCCAGTACTTC. It is translated as CASTQTGGQGETQYF. This chain joins TRBV6-1 and TRBJ2-5; 9 bases are shared with TRBD1. Germline V gives CDR1 MNHNS, CDR2 SASEGT. The CDR3 is 15 amino acids. The V and J ends lost 7 bases and 4 bases, in that order; junction bases with no gene match: 10.